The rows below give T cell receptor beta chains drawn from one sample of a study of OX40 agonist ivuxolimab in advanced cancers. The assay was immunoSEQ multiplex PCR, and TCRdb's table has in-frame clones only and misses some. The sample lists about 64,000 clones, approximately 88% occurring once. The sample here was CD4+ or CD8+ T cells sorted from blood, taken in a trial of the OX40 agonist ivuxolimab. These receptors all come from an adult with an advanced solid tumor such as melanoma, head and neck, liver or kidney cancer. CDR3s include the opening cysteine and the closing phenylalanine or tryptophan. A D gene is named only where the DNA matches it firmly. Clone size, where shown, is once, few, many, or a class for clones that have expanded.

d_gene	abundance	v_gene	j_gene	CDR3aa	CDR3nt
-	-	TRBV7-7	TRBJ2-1	CASSPQLGPYNEQFF	TGTGCCAGCAGCCCCCAACTAGGACCGTACAATGAGCAGTTCTTC
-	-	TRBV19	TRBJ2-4	CASSIAGKLAKNIQYF	TGTGCCAGTAGTATAGCGGGGAAGCTAGCCAAAAACATTCAGTACTTC
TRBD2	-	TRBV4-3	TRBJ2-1	CASSQESTGRAYNEQFF	TGCGCCAGCAGCCAAGAAAGTACTGGGAGGGCCTACAATGAGCAGTTCTTC
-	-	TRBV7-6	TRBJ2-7	CASTLVQGGGEQYF	TGTGCCAGCACCCTAGTCCAGGGAGGTGGCGAGCAGTACTTC
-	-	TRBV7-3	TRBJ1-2	CASSPSPGRAGYTF	TGTGCCAGCAGCCCTAGCCCCGGCCGCGCGGGCTACACCTTC
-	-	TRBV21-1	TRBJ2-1	CASSKGVAGGINEQFF	-
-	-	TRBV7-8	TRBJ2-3	CASRETRDDGTQYF	TGTGCCAGCAGAGAGACTAGGGATGACGGTACGCAGTATTTT
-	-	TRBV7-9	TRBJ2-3	CASSRGPQPSTDTQYF	TGTGCCAGCAGCCGTGGACCGCAGCCTAGCACAGATACGCAGTATTTT
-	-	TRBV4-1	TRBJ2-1	CASRNRGGNEQFF	TGCGCCAGCAGAAACAGGGGGGGTAATGAGCAGTTCTTC
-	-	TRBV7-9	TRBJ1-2	CASSPRVGGYTF	TGTGCCAGCAGCCCCAGGGTTGGGGGCTACACCTTC
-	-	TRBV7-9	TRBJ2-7	CASSSVVSPLSYEQYF	TGTGCCAGCAGCTCGGTCGTCAGCCCCCTCTCCTACGAGCAGTACTTC
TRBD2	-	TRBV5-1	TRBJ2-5	CASSTIAGETQYF	TGCGCCAGCAGTACCATAGCGGGGGAGACCCAGTACTTC
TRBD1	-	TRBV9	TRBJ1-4	CASSTQGAGNEKLFF	TGTGCCAGCAGCACACAGGGGGCTGGCAATGAAAAACTGTTTTTT
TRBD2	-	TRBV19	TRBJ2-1	CASSGGLAGDAYNEQFF	TGTGCCAGTAGTGGGGGACTAGCGGGAGACGCCTACAATGAGCAGTTCTTC
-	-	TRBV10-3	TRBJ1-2	CAISAGQLYGYTF	TGTGCCATCAGCGCCGGACAGCTCTATGGCTACACCTTC
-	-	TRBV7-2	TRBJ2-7	CASSYHRTEQYF	TGTGCCAGCAGCTACCACAGGACCGAGCAGTACTTC
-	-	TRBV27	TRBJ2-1	CASSSSGQGRGEQFF	TGTGCCAGCAGTTCTAGCGGACAGGGAAGAGGTGAGCAGTTCTTC
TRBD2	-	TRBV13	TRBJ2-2	CASSGLAGVMTGELFF	TGTGCCAGCAGCGGACTAGCGGGGGTTATGACCGGGGAGCTGTTTTTT
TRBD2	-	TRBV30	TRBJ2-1	CAWSVRGTIYNEQFF	TGTGCCTGGAGTGTACGGGGGACTATTTACAATGAGCAGTTCTTC
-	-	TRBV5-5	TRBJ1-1	CASSGAEAFF	TGTGCCAGCTCGGGCGCTGAAGCTTTCTTT
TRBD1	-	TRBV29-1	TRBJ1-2	CSVDGQGKYTF	TGCAGCGTGGATGGACAGGGGAAATACACCTTC
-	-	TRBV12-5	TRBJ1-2	CASGGAQGRVYGYTF	TGTGCTAGTGGTGGGGCCCAGGGACGCGTCTATGGCTACACCTTC
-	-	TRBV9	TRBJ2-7	CASSVGPGRTYEQYF	TGTGCCAGCAGCGTAGGGCCGGGCAGGACATACGAGCAGTACTTC
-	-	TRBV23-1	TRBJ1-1	CASSQSKPEAFF	TGCGCCAGCAGTCAATCGAAGCCTGAAGCTTTCTTT
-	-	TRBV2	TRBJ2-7	CASRAIYEQYF	TGTGCCAGCAGGGCGATCTACGAGCAGTACTTC
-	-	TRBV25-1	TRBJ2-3	CASSEWATDTQYF	TGTGCCAGCAGTGAATGGGCGACAGATACGCAGTATTTT
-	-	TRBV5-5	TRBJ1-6	CASSLREPSQGSPLHF	TGTGCCAGCAGCTTGAGGGAGCCATCACAGGGTTCACCCCTCCACTTT
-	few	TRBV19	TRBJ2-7	CASSRRVTYEQYF	TGTGCCAGTAGTCGTCGCGTAACCTACGAGCAGTACTTC
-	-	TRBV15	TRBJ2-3	CATSRALTSTDTQYF	TGTGCCACCAGCAGAGCTCTAACTTCCACAGATACGCAGTATTTT
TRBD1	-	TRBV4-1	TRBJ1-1	CASSRTGVTEAFF	TGCGCCAGCAGTCGGACAGGGGTAACTGAAGCTTTCTTT
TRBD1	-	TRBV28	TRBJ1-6	CASSFYGTAADSPLHF	TGTGCCAGCAGTTTCTATGGGACAGCTGCCGATTCACCCCTCCACTTT
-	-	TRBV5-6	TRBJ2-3	CASSLLTGTTDTQYF	TGTGCCAGCAGCTTGCTCACCGGGACCACAGATACGCAGTATTTT
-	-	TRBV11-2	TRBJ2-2	CASSLERGELFF	TGTGCCAGCAGCTTAGAAAGGGGAGAGCTGTTTTTT
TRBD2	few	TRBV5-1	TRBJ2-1	CASSTGGAGNEQFF	TGCGCCAGCAGCACCGGGGGGGCCGGGAATGAGCAGTTCTTC
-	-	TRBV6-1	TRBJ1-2	CASSRSGYTF	TGTGCCAGCAGTAGAAGTGGCTACACCTTC
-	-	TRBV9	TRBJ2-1	CASSVRTQNGEQFF	TGTGCCAGCAGCGTCAGGACCCAGAACGGTGAGCAGTTCTTC
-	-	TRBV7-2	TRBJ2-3	CASSLTPWADTQYF	TGTGCCAGCAGCTTAACCCCCTGGGCAGATACGCAGTATTTT
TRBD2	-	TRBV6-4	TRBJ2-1	CASSASTGTSPFF	TGTGCCAGCAGTGCTTCGACCGGGACTAGCCCGTTCTTC
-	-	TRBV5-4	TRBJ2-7	CASSLKGGTSSYEQYF	TGTGCCAGCAGCTTGAAGGGCGGAACTAGCTCCTACGAGCAGTACTTC
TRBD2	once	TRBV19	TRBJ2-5	CASSLGTTPTETQYF	TGTGCCAGTAGTCTCGGGACTACGCCCACGGAGACCCAGTACTTC
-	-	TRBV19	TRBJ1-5	CASCQAGSNQPQHF	TGTGCCAGTTGCCAGGCGGGTAGCAATCAGCCCCAGCATTTT
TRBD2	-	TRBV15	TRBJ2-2	CATSRGTTFTGELFF	TGTGCCACCAGCAGGGGGACTACGTTCACCGGGGAGCTGTTTTTT
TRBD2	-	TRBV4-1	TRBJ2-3	CASSQDPSGAYTQYF	TGCGCCAGCAGCCAAGATCCTAGCGGGGCATATACGCAGTATTTT
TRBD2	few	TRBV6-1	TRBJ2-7	CATGFAGAKEQYF	TGTGCTACGGGGTTCGCGGGAGCAAAAGAGCAGTACTTC
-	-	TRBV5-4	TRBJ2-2	CASSLVLADTGELFF	TGTGCCAGCAGCTTGGTCCTAGCTGACACCGGGGAGCTGTTTTTT
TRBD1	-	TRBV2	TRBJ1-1	CASRPDRGPEAFF	TGTGCCAGCAGACCCGACAGGGGACCTGAAGCTTTCTTT
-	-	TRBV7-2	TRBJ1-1	CASSSRPRGTNTEAFF	TGTGCCAGCAGCTCCCGTCCTCGGGGGACGAACACTGAAGCTTTCTTT
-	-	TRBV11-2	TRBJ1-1	CASSLFGNTEAFF	TGTGCCAGCAGCTTATTCGGGAACACTGAAGCTTTCTTT
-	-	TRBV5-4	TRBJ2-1	CASSAGGARYNEQFF	TGTGCCAGCAGCGCAGGGGGGGCAAGGTACAATGAGCAGTTCTTC
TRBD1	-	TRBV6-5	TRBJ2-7	CASSYRGQGIYEQYF	TGTGCCAGCAGTTACCGTGGACAGGGTATCTACGAGCAGTACTTC
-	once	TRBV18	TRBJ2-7	CASSPDKNYEQYF	TGTGCCAGCTCACCCGATAAGAACTACGAGCAGTACTTC
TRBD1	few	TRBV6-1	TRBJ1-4	CASGIGQGDEKLFF	TGTGCCAGCGGTATTGGACAGGGCGACGAAAAACTGTTTTTT
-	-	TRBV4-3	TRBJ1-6	CASSQVAGRAYNSPLHF	TGCGCCAGCAGCCAAGTGGCTGGGAGGGCCTATAATTCACCCCTCCACTTT
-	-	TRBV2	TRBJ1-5	CASSREWDQPQHF	TGTGCCAGCAGTAGAGAATGGGATCAGCCCCAGCATTTT
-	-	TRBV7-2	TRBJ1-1	CASSSGRRDTEAFF	TGTGCCAGCAGCTCAGGGCGTAGGGACACTGAAGCTTTCTTT